The source of this T cell receptor (beta chain) is a study of CD8+CD57+ T cells in acquired aplastic anemia. At the level of the study: Sorted CD4+ and CD8+ cells yielded DNA averaging about 2.9 ug.

This clonotype was seen many times. Antigen unknown. Per germline, CDR1 SEHNR and CDR2 FQNEAQ (reference sequence). This CDR3 comprises 15 residues. V lost 2 bases to trimming and J lost 2 bases, with 12 bases between them. Whole-study findings and limits: The same twenty-nine CD8+ CDR3 sequences occurred in patients and in controls.

Genomic DNA acted as the template from which TCR beta VDJ combination and CDR3 sequence profiling were carried out. TCRdb itself ran the reads through MiXCR, one entry per CDR3 protein. Of a few hundred thousand distinct CDR3 sequences in the sample, roughly a third were seen once. Patients chosen for sequencing had shown CD8+CD57+ cell expansion by flow cytometry. None of the patients had been given any therapy when their blood was sampled. Sequenced input: sorted CD4+, CD8+, or CD8+CD57+ T cells (not recorded which) from PBMCs. This chain uses TRBV7-9 with TRBJ1-2, with unresolved D. This receptor was obtained from a human donor with aplastic anemia. This chain's CDR3 is CASSLPLGENYGYTF. CDR3 DNA sequence: TGTGCCAGCAGCTTACCCTTGGGCGAGAACTATGGCTACACCTTC.